This T cell receptor beta chain was captured by sequencing in a study of tumor and adjacent non-tumor tissue in lung cancer. This CDR3 comprises 13 residues. V lost 3 bases and J lost 3, with 8 bases in between. Germline CDR1 LGHNA, CDR2 YSLEER. TCRbeta libraries were built with three rounds of nested PCR, modified from ARM-PCR. TCRdb analysed the multiplex PCR reads with MiXCR anew, one entry per CDR3 protein. This table holds 90,000 to 120,000 distinct CDR3 sequences, 65% found once. This clonotype has at least ten counts. The template was RNA from unsorted bulk tissue. More than 3 cm separated this lung sample from the edge of the tumor.

V usage is TRBV4-3 and J usage is TRBJ1-1, with D unresolved. Input material: distant non-tumor lung tissue. This sequence originates from a man aged 25 to 45 with non-small cell lung cancer. The CDR3 here is CASSQNRDTEAFF. CDR3 coding DNA: TGCGCCAGCAGCCAGAACCGGGACACTGAAGCTTTCTTT.